The subject of this entry is one T cell receptor (beta chain). Trimming removed 5 bases from V and 1 base from J, with 12 bases in between. The CDR3 totals 15 residues. Germline V gives CDR1 SGHAT, CDR2 FQNNGV. Some clones are missing from TCRdb's copy, which holds only in-frame ones; the method was immunoSEQ multiplex PCR. Of about 81,000 clones listed, roughly 85% are singletons. These data are taken from a study of OX40 agonist ivuxolimab in advanced cancers. The receptor comes from an adult with an advanced solid tumor such as melanoma, head and neck, liver or kidney cancer. This sample comprised CD4+ or CD8+ T cells sorted from blood, obtained in a trial of the OX40 agonist ivuxolimab. The V call is TRBV11-2, the J call TRBJ2-1, with D possibly matching TRBD2 (5 bases). CDR3 loop: CASSREGKSYNEQFF. The DNA for the CDR3 is TGTGCCAGCAGCCGTGAGGGAAAATCCTACAATGAGCAGTTCTTC.